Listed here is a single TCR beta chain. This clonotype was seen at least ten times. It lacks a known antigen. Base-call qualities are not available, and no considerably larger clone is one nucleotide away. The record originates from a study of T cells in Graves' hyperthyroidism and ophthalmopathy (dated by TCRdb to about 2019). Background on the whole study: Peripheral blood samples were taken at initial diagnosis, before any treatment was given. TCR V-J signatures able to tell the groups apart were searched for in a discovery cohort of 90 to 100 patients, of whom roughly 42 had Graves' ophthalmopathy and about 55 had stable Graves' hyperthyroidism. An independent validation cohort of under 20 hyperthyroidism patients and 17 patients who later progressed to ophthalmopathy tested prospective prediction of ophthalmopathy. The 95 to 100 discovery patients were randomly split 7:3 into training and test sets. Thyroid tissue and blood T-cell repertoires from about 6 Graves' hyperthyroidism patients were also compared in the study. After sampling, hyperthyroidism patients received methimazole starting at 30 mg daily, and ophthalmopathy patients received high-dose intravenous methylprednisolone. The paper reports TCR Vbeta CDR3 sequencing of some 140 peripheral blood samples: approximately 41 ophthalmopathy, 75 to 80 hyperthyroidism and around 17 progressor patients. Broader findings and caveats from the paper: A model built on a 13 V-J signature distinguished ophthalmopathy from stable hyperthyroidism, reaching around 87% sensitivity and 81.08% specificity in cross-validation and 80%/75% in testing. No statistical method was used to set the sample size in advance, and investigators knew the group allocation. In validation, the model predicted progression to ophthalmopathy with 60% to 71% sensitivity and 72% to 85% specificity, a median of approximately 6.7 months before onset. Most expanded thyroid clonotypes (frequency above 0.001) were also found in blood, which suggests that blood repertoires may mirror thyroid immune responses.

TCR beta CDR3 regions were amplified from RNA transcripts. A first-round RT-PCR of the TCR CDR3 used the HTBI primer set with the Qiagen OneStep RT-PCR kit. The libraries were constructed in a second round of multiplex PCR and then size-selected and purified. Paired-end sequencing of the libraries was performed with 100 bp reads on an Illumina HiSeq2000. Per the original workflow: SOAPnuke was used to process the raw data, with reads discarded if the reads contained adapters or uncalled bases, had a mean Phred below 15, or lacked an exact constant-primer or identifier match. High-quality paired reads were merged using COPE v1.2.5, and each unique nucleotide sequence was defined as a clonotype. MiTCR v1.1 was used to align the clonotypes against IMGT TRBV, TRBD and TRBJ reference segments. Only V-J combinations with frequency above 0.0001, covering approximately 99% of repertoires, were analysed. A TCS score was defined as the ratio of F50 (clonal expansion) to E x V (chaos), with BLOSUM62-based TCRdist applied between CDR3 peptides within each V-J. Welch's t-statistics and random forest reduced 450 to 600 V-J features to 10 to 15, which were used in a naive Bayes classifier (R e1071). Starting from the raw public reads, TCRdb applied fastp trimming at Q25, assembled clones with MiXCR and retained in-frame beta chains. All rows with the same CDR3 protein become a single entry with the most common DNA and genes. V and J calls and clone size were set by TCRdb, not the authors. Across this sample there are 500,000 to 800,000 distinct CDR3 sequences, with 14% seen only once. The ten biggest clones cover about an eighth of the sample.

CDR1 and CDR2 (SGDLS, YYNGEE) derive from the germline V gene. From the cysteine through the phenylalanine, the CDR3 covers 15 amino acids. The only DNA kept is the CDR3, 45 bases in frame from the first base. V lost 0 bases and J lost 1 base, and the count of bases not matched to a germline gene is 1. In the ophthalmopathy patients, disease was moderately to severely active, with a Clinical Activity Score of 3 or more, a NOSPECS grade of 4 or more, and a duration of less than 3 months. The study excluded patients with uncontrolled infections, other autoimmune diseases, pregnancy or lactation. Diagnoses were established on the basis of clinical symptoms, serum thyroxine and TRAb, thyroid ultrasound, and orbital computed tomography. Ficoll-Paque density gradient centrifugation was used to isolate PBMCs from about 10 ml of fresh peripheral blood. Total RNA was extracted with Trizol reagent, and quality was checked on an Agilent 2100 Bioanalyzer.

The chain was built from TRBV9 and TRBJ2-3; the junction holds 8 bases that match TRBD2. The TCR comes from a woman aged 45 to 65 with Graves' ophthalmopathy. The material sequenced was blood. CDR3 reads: CASSVGSGGTDTQYF. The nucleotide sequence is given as TGTGCCAGCAGCGTAGGTAGCGGGGGCACAGATACGCAGTATTTT.